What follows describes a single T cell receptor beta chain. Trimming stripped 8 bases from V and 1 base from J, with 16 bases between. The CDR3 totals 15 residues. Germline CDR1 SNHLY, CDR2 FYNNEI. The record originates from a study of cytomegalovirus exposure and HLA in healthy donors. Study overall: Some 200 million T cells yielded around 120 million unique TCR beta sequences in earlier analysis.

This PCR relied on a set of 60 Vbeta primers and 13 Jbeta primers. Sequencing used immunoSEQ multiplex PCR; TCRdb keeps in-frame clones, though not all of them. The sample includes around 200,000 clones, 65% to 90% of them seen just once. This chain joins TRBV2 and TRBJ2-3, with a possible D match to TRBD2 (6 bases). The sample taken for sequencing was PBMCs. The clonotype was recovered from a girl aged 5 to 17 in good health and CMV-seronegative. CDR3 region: CASSPTRSGTDTQYF. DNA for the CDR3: TGTGCCAGCTCACCGACTAGGTCTGGCACAGATACGCAGTATTTT.